The sequence of this T cell receptor (beta chain) was determined in a study of blood T cell repertoires in COVID-19. Across the whole study: COVID-19 samples collected from the United States, Italy and Spain covered acute and convalescent phases.

The length of the CDR3 is 14 residues. V lost 3 bases and J lost 6; bases outside the gene matches: 5. Per the germline V gene, CDR1 is SGHRS and CDR2 is YFSETQ. Under the authors' procedure: Reference gene primer amplification in the assay estimated nucleated cell counts. Clones were read by immunoSEQ multiplex PCR, and TCRdb kept only the in-frame ones, dropping some. V and J calls and clone size are those listed in that table; D and trimming were worked out from the DNA. This table has 70,000 or so clones, over 70% appearing once. This receptor was identified in a man aged 80 or over with active or convalescent COVID-19. Material: peripheral blood. V is TRBV5-1 and J is TRBJ1-2, with 10 nucleotides matching TRBD1. In DNA form, the CDR3 reads TGCGCCAGCAGCTGGGGACAGGGGAGCGATGGCTACACCTTC. Translated: CASSWGQGSDGYTF.